The rows below give T cell receptor beta chains drawn from one sample of a study of CD8+CD57+ T cells in acquired aplastic anemia. TCRdb called the reads again in MiXCR, with one record for every CDR3 protein. The sample includes 200,000 or so distinct CDR3 sequences, over 40% of them seen just once. Sequenced sample: sorted CD4+, CD8+, or CD8+CD57+ T cells (not recorded which) from PBMCs. All receptors derive from a human donor with aplastic anemia. Both conserved end residues are part of each CDR3. D genes are given only for firm matches. Some rows mark clone size as missing; the rest say once, few, many or name a class of expanded clone.

abundance: -; j_gene: TRBJ2-3; v_gene: TRBV7-9; d_gene: TRBD2; CDR3aa: CASSPGTSYTDTQYF; CDR3nt: TGTGCCAGCAGTCCCGGGACTAGCTACACAGATACGCAGTATTTT
abundance: many; j_gene: TRBJ2-3; v_gene: TRBV7-8; d_gene: -; CDR3aa: CASSERTPDRTDTQYF; CDR3nt: TGTGCCAGCAGCGAGAGGACACCGGACCGCACAGATACGCAGTATTTT
abundance: many; j_gene: TRBJ2-7; v_gene: TRBV10-1; d_gene: -; CDR3aa: CASSELVAREQYF; CDR3nt: TGCGCCAGCAGTGAGTTGGTGGCCAGGGAGCAGTACTTC
abundance: -; j_gene: TRBJ2-7; v_gene: TRBV2; d_gene: TRBD1; CDR3aa: CASIKGDRGSYVQYF; CDR3nt: TGTGCCAGCATTAAAGGGGACAGGGGTTCCTACGTGCAGTACTTC
abundance: -; j_gene: TRBJ2-6; v_gene: TRBV29-1; d_gene: TRBD2; CDR3aa: CSVEDHQRGDYVLTF; CDR3nt: TGCAGCGTTGAAGATCATCAACGGGGGGACTACGTCCTGACTTTC
abundance: -; j_gene: TRBJ2-7; v_gene: TRBV2; d_gene: -; CDR3aa: CASKVYEQYF; CDR3nt: TGTGCCAGCAAAGTCTACGAGCAGTACTTC
abundance: many; j_gene: TRBJ2-5; v_gene: TRBV4-1; d_gene: TRBD2; CDR3aa: CASSQVGTSGQETQYF; CDR3nt: TGCGCCAGCAGCCAAGTGGGTACTAGCGGGCAAGAGACCCAGTACTTC
abundance: -; j_gene: TRBJ2-5; v_gene: TRBV19; d_gene: -; CDR3aa: CASSRTVEETQYF; CDR3nt: TGTGCCAGTAGTAGAACAGTGGAAGAGACCCAGTACTTC
abundance: -; j_gene: TRBJ2-3; v_gene: TRBV10-3; d_gene: TRBD2; CDR3aa: CAISEGLAGGRDTQYF; CDR3nt: TGTGCCATCAGTGAGGGACTAGCGGGGGGGCGGGATACGCAGTATTTT
abundance: many; j_gene: TRBJ2-7; v_gene: TRBV12-3/TRBV12-4; d_gene: -; CDR3aa: CASSLEKWGEQYF; CDR3nt: TGTGCCAGCAGTTTAGAAAAATGGGGCGAGCAGTACTTC
abundance: many; j_gene: TRBJ2-2; v_gene: TRBV10-3; d_gene: -; CDR3aa: CAISDSQGAGELFF; CDR3nt: TGTGCCATCAGTGATTCACAGGGCGCCGGGGAGCTGTTTTTT
abundance: -; j_gene: TRBJ2-2; v_gene: TRBV20-1; d_gene: -; CDR3aa: CSARDLGTGELFF; CDR3nt: TGCAGTGCTAGAGATCTTGGCACCGGGGAGCTGTTTTTT
abundance: -; j_gene: TRBJ1-1; v_gene: TRBV19; d_gene: -; CDR3aa: CASSIEGPTGSRDTEAFF; CDR3nt: TGTGCCAGTAGTATAGAGGGACCTACAGGGAGCAGGGACACTGAAGCTTTCTTT
abundance: many; j_gene: TRBJ2-5; v_gene: TRBV10-3; d_gene: -; CDR3aa: CASGPQETQYF; CDR3nt: TGTGCCTCGGGACCACAAGAGACCCAGTACTTC
abundance: -; j_gene: TRBJ2-2; v_gene: TRBV7-6; d_gene: TRBD1; CDR3aa: CASSPGVTGDQTGELFF; CDR3nt: TGTGCCAGCAGCCCCGGTGTCACAGGGGATCAAACCGGGGAGCTGTTTTTT
abundance: -; j_gene: TRBJ2-7; v_gene: TRBV15; d_gene: -; CDR3aa: CATSSADGAYEQYF; CDR3nt: TGTGCCACCAGCAGTGCTGACGGTGCCTACGAGCAGTACTTC
abundance: few; j_gene: TRBJ1-2; v_gene: TRBV12-3/TRBV12-4; d_gene: -; CDR3aa: CASSFAGGYTF; CDR3nt: TGTGCCAGCAGTTTTGCAGGGGGCTACACCTTC
abundance: -; j_gene: TRBJ2-3; v_gene: TRBV28; d_gene: -; CDR3aa: CASSVGGGLSDTQYF; CDR3nt: TGTGCCAGCAGTGTGGGGGGGGGCTTATCGGATACGCAGTATTTT